This paragraph covers one TCR beta chain sequence. In its sample, this clonotype was seen a few times. The clone's antigen remains unknown. Qualities for individual bases were not recorded, and no much larger clone is one base off. The data originate from a study of post-analysis software for immune sequencing data (dated by TCRdb to the mid-2010s). For the wider study: Recorded disease courses included relapsing-remitting, secondary progressive and progressive-relapsing multiple sclerosis, with some patients lacking subtype annotation. A subset of samples was prepared in parallel using single-end sample barcoding, then pooled and co-amplified after Illumina adapter ligation. The patient repertoires were set against about eleven previously published healthy control repertoires from donors whose ages ranged from roughly 6 to 27 years.

To demonstrate the VDJtools post-analysis software, the study profiled TCR beta repertoires from the peripheral blood of 10 to 15 young patients with multiple sclerosis. The multiple sclerosis patients were children and adolescents ranging in age from roughly 6 to 16 years. The germline V gene provides CDR1 SGDLS and CDR2 YYNGEE. The cysteine opens and the phenylalanine closes a CDR3 of 15 amino acids. Kept here is only the CDR3 DNA, which spans 45 bases and is read in frame from base 1. V sheds 3 bases and J sheds 5 bases, leaving 17 bases between their ends. Library generation was performed with PCR. Data came from an Illumina HiSeq 2500. To reduce PCR and sequencing biases, unique molecular identifiers were built into the TCR beta cDNA libraries. About 500,000 cDNA molecules were obtained for every 1 to 10 million input T cells, so each molecule roughly corresponded to one T cell. The patient libraries were prepared and sequenced with the same protocol used for the earlier healthy control dataset. Samples belonging to the same batch were prepared together, multiplexed and sequenced on a shared HiSeq lane. In the paper's pipeline: Raw barcoded reads were processed with MIGEC, discarding single-read molecular identifier groups before consensus assembly and CDR3 extraction. VDJtools was used for post-analysis of the clonotype tables, and diversity was normalized by down-sampling every dataset to the size of the smallest sample. Repertoire overlap clustering matched CDR3 amino acid but not nucleotide sequences to correct batch-related cross-sample contamination. Clones were called with MiXCR by TCRdb after fastp trimmed the public reads at Q25, and only in-frame beta chains were retained. Each CDR3 protein appears once, grouped with its most common genes and DNA. TCRdb's processing, not the authors', yielded these V and J calls. The sample records about half a million distinct CDR3 sequences, roughly 34% of which are singletons. Approximately 6% of the sample is in the top ten clones.

Study-wide conclusions, independent of this receptor: Normalized Chao1 diversity was significantly lower in multiple sclerosis patients than controls, suggesting substantial peripheral T-cell clonal expansion. When samples were clustered directly using the F measure, samples prepared in the same batch co-clustered strongly, which prompted a batch-effect correction. The multiple sclerosis patient group was slightly younger than the control group. Four to six TRBV segments, including TRBV5-6, TRBV5-1 and TRBV20-1, were significantly more frequent in patients than controls.

The sample consisted of blood. The sequence links TRBV9 to TRBJ1-1, with a tentative D gene TRBD1 over 5 matching bases. The sequence derives from a girl under 18 with multiple sclerosis. The CDR3 region has the sequence CASSGLGAGLTEAFF. The bases are TGTGCCAGCAGCGGACTCGGGGCGGGGCTGACTGAAGCTTTCTTT.